This is a list of T cell receptor beta chains from one sample in a study of blood T cell repertoires in COVID-19. Sequencing used immunoSEQ multiplex PCR; TCRdb keeps in-frame clones, though not all of them. The sample consists of approximately 150,000 clones, roughly 84% of them appearing once. Sequenced material: peripheral blood. The source of these receptors is a man in his forties with acute or convalescent COVID-19. CDR3s include the opening cysteine and the closing phenylalanine or tryptophan. The order of the fields is clone size, J gene, V gene, CDR3 protein. Size tells how often a clone was seen (once, few, many) or the class of an expanded clone, and some rows leave it out.

abundance: -; j_gene: TRBJ1-6; v_gene: TRBV18; CDR3aa: CASSPQGENSPLHF
abundance: once; j_gene: TRBJ2-2; v_gene: TRBV5-6; CDR3aa: CASTDRGWIAGELFF
abundance: -; j_gene: TRBJ1-4; v_gene: TRBV4-1; CDR3aa: CASSLEGGWNEKLFF
abundance: -; j_gene: TRBJ1-3; v_gene: TRBV12-5; CDR3aa: CASGPSGGNTIYF
abundance: -; j_gene: TRBJ1-2; v_gene: TRBV5-1; CDR3aa: CASSFGRDWGYTF
abundance: -; j_gene: TRBJ1-5; v_gene: TRBV6-5; CDR3aa: CASSLGAHNQPQHF
abundance: -; j_gene: TRBJ1-1; v_gene: TRBV6-6; CDR3aa: CASSYSRAGGGTEAFF
abundance: -; j_gene: TRBJ2-7; v_gene: TRBV19; CDR3aa: CASSIGGGRGKSYEQYF
abundance: -; j_gene: TRBJ1-1; v_gene: TRBV30; CDR3aa: CAWKSYQEEEAFF
abundance: -; j_gene: TRBJ1-2; v_gene: TRBV2; CDR3aa: CASRGSYGYTF
abundance: once; j_gene: TRBJ1-2; v_gene: TRBV12-3/TRBV12-4; CDR3aa: CASSLGEGGYTF
abundance: -; j_gene: TRBJ1-2; v_gene: TRBV5-4; CDR3aa: CASSLKGGDYGYTF
abundance: -; j_gene: TRBJ1-2; v_gene: TRBV10-3; CDR3aa: CAITDPGGRGYTF
abundance: once; j_gene: TRBJ1-6; v_gene: TRBV2; CDR3aa: CASSGHSPLHF
abundance: -; j_gene: TRBJ1-2; v_gene: TRBV24-1; CDR3aa: CATSGGQGSGYTF
abundance: -; j_gene: TRBJ1-4; v_gene: TRBV19; CDR3aa: CASSHGTGIEKLFF
abundance: -; j_gene: TRBJ1-1; v_gene: TRBV6-6; CDR3aa: CASRRPTLNTEAFF
abundance: -; j_gene: TRBJ2-3; v_gene: TRBV6-5; CDR3aa: CASSYDIGGTDTQYF
abundance: -; j_gene: TRBJ2-1; v_gene: TRBV24-1; CDR3aa: CATEGGMKIYNEQFF
abundance: -; j_gene: TRBJ2-2; v_gene: TRBV10-3; CDR3aa: CAISGTVNTGELFF
abundance: -; j_gene: TRBJ2-3; v_gene: TRBV18; CDR3aa: CASSPTAGGPMDTQYF
abundance: -; j_gene: TRBJ1-5; v_gene: TRBV19; CDR3aa: CASSIQRGNQPQHF
abundance: -; j_gene: TRBJ1-5; v_gene: TRBV9; CDR3aa: CASSPGTGSRGSNQPQHF
abundance: -; j_gene: TRBJ2-7; v_gene: TRBV10-3; CDR3aa: CAISESYGQYIYEQYF
abundance: -; j_gene: TRBJ1-5; v_gene: TRBV30; CDR3aa: CAWSALGGRSNQPQHF
abundance: -; j_gene: TRBJ1-1; v_gene: TRBV9; CDR3aa: CASSGVGRNTEAFF
abundance: -; j_gene: TRBJ1-1; v_gene: TRBV10-2; CDR3aa: CASKSNRGTGEAFF
abundance: -; j_gene: TRBJ2-3; v_gene: TRBV5-1; CDR3aa: CASSLRQGSTDTQYF
abundance: -; j_gene: TRBJ2-1; v_gene: TRBV5-1; CDR3aa: CASSLFSGWDNEQFF
abundance: -; j_gene: TRBJ1-1; v_gene: TRBV3-1/TRBV3-2; CDR3aa: CASYLQSTGSALAFF
abundance: -; j_gene: TRBJ1-1; v_gene: TRBV7-2; CDR3aa: CASSFAGRNTEAFF
abundance: -; j_gene: TRBJ1-3; v_gene: TRBV18; CDR3aa: CASSPPDSSGNTIYF
abundance: -; j_gene: TRBJ2-2; v_gene: TRBV4-3; CDR3aa: CASSQDSGGFTGELFF